Shown below are 6 T cell receptor beta chains from a single sample sequenced in a study of early T cells in non-severe SARS-CoV-2 infection. MiXCR was run by TCRdb on the 5' RACE reads, yielding one entry per CDR3 protein. The sample lists tens of thousands of distinct CDR3 sequences, 7.5% to 9.5% seen once, with under 4.5% in the top ten. The sequencing used whole blood, collected at baseline. These receptor sequences come from an adult who was a healthcare worker with PCR-confirmed SARS-CoV-2 infection or an uninfected control (not recorded which).

This clonotype was detected only a few times. The genes are TRBV29-1 and TRBJ1-1; 8 bases map to TRBD1. Germline assignment: CDR1 SQVTM and CDR2 ANQGSEA. The length of the CDR3 is 12 residues. Losses at the gene ends were 7 bases for V and 5 bases for J; bases not matched to a gene: 6. CDR3 protein: CSAGQVRTEAFF. CDR3 nucleotide sequence: TGCAGCGCGGGACAGGTGAGGACTGAAGCTTTCTTT.

This clonotype occurred a few times. The J gene is TRBJ2-1, the V gene TRBV10-1, with 10 nucleotides matching TRBD2. Germline CDR1 is WNHNN and CDR2 is SYGVQD (reference sequence). The V and J ends lost 3 bases and 8 bases, in that order; junction bases with no gene match: 4. The CDR3 totals 14 residues. CDR3 nucleotide sequence: TGCGCCAGCAGTGATTCTAGCGGGAGCTATGAGCAGTTCTTC. As protein: CASSDSSGSYEQFF.

This clonotype has just a few counts. The genes are TRBV4-2 and TRBJ1-2; no clear D gene. The CDR3 is 13 residues long. Deletions cut 0 bases from V and 2 bases from J, with 4 bases between. Germline values: CDR1 LGHNA, CDR2 YNFKEQ. The CDR3 DNA sequence: TGTGCCAGCAGCCAAGATCAAAACTATGGCTACACCTTC. Its translation is CASSQDQNYGYTF.

V is TRBV20-1 and J is TRBJ2-3; D is tentatively TRBD1 or TRBD2 (5 bases each). Trimming pared 6 bases from V and 6 bases from J, leaving 16 bases between. From germline, CDR1 is DFQATT and CDR2 SNEGSKA (reference sequence). The CDR3 covers 13 residues. CDR3 coding DNA: TGCAGTGCCTCGCCGGGGCGATGGGATACGCAGTATTTT. Its protein product is CSASPGRWDTQYF.

V and J are TRBV19 and TRBJ1-1, with a tentative D call TRBD1 (5 bases). V was cut by 7 bases and J by 2 bases, with 17 bases left in between. This CDR3 has 15 residues. Germline V gene data show CDR1 as LNHDA and CDR2 as SQIVND (reference sequence). The DNA for the CDR3 is TGTGCCAGTACCCCTTGGGGGATTGGTAACACTGAAGCTTTCTTT. Translating it yields CASTPWGIGNTEAFF.

The table lists this clonotype with a few counts. The chain recombines TRBV2 with TRBJ2-1; D not resolved. CDR1 and CDR2 (germline): SNHLY, FYNNEI. The CDR3 sequence is 19 residues long. V shed 0 bases and J shed 4 bases, with 22 bases lying between them. The CDR3 sequence is CASSEAISRLTARYNEQFF. In nucleotides, the CDR3 is TGTGCCAGCAGTGAAGCTATTTCGCGGCTGACTGCGAGGTACAATGAGCAGTTCTTC.